Listed here are 14 T cell receptor beta chains from one sample, sequenced in a study of blood T cell repertoires in COVID-19 (TCRdb year 2020). The library was generated by the immunoSEQ multiplex PCR assay. Not all clones reach the TCRdb copy of this immuneACCESS table, which keeps in-frame sequences only. Checked studies attribute under half of the gap to unresolved V genes and leave the rest unexplained. For this sample the table gives 65,000 to 85,000 clones, of which 86% were detected only once. In total, the top ten clones hold around 6% of the sample. The specimen sequenced was peripheral blood. All receptors derive from a man aged 80 or over with COVID-19, enrolled during active disease.

This CDR3 reads CASSVELGLKGNEQFF. CDR3 nucleotides: TGTGCCAGCAGCGTGGAATTGGGACTGAAAGGCAATGAGCAGTTCTTC. The chain joins TRBV7-9 to TRBJ2-1; the D gene is possibly TRBD2 (6 bases). This CDR3 spans 16 amino acids. The V gene's germline CDR1 is SEHNR and CDR2 FQNEAQ (reference sequence). V was cut by 5 bases and J by 6 bases, with 20 bases left in between.

The V and J genes are TRBV18 and TRBJ2-3, with 7 nucleotides matching TRBD1. The CDR3 has 20 residues. The germline CDR1 and CDR2 sequences are KGHSH and LQKENI. The V segment lost 3 bases and the J segment 1 base; nucleotides outside the gene matches: 19. This CDR3 reads CASSPAGGMTGQDGTDTQYF. The CDR3 region has the DNA TGTGCCAGCTCACCTGCGGGCGGTATGACAGGACAGGATGGCACAGATACGCAGTATTTT.

The chain uses TRBV10-1 and TRBJ1-1, with 7 positions matching TRBD1. The CDR3 has 15 residues. Germline values: CDR1 WNHNN, CDR2 SYGVQD (reference sequence). After removal of 4 bases from V and 5 bases from J, the junction contained 10 bases not matched to a gene. This CDR3 is CASSATGAGETEAFF. The CDR3 coding sequence is TGCGCCAGCAGTGCCACAGGGGCAGGGGAGACTGAAGCTTTCTTT.

The genes are TRBV6-1 and TRBJ1-5, with TRBD1 matching 9 bases. The V gene end was trimmed by 3 bases and the J gene end by 5 bases; junction bases not matched to a gene: 14. Germline V lookup: CDR1 MNHNS, CDR2 SASEGT. The CDR3 spans 18 residues. The CDR3 nucleotides read TGTGCCAGCAGTGACCCTACACCTCGGACAGGGGCATATCAGCCCCAGCATTTT. As protein: CASSDPTPRTGAYQPQHF.

The rearrangement links TRBV3-1 (or the pseudogene TRBV3-2) to TRBJ1-6; 7 bases agree with TRBD1. The germline CDR1 and CDR2 sequences are LGHDT and YNNKEL (reference sequence). This CDR3 contains 16 residues. Germline trimming cut 2 bases from V and 0 bases from J; bases unmatched to any gene: 1. The CDR3, as DNA: TGTGCCAGCAGCCAAAGGGGGCTCTCCTATAATTCACCCCTCCACTTT. Translating gives CASSQRGLSYNSPLHF.

CDR3 region: CASSLGQQGSPLHF. The CDR3 DNA sequence: TGTGCCAGCAGCTTGGGACAGCAGGGTTCACCCCTCCACTTT. The J gene is TRBJ1-6, the V gene TRBV5-6, with a possible D match to TRBD1 (5 bases). CDR3 length equals 14 residues. From germline, CDR1 is SGHDT and CDR2 YYEEEE. The V end was cut by 0 bases, the J end by 9 bases, with 10 bases between.

This clone has a handful of counts. CDR3 coding DNA: TGTGCCACCAGTGACCGGGACTTGATCGGGGACACCGGGGAGCTGTTTTTT. Translating it yields CATSDRDLIGDTGELFF. J is TRBJ2-2 and V is TRBV24-1, with D possibly being TRBD2 (6 bases). Trimming shortened V by 4 bases and J by 3 bases, and 17 bases separated the two germline ends. The CDR3 runs to 17 residues. CDR1 is KGHDR, CDR2 SFDVKD, per germline.

This chain links TRBV28 with TRBJ1-1; 9 bases map to TRBD1. The CDR3 runs 16 residues. The germline V gene has CDR1 MDHEN and CDR2 SYDVKM. V dropped 5 bases and J dropped 2; count of bases not matched to a gene: 9. CDR3 in DNA: TGTGCCAGCAGTAAGTCCCGGGACAGGGTTAACACTGAAGCTTTCTTT. It codes for CASSKSRDRVNTEAFF.

V usage is TRBV20-1 and J usage is TRBJ1-2, with D possibly TRBD1 on 5 matching bases. The V gene's germline CDR1 is DFQATT and CDR2 SNEGSKA (reference sequence). The ends were cut back, 3 bases at V and 8 bases at J, with 10 bases in the middle. There are 11 residues in the CDR3. CDR3 sequence (DNA): TGCAGTGCTAGGGGCCGGGGGGGCTACACCTTC. It encodes CSARGRGGYTF.

This chain links TRBV5-1 with TRBJ2-1; 9 bases match TRBD2. Per the germline V gene, CDR1 is SGHRS and CDR2 is YFSETQ. V lost 2 bases, J lost 8 bases, and 11 bases stayed unmatched. This CDR3 is 16 amino acids long. CDR3 sequence (DNA): TGCGCCAGCAGCTTTCTGGGCGGGGGGGCCGGCGATGAGCAGTTCTTC. It translates to CASSFLGGGAGDEQFF. Full variable domain (missing parts from reference TRBV5-1 and TRBJ2-1): KAGVTQTPRYLIKTRGQQVTLSCSPISGHRSVSWYQQTPGQGLQFLFEYFSETQRNKGNFPGRFSGRQFSNSRSEMNVSTLELGDSALYLCASSFLGGGAGDEQFFGPGTRLTVL.

The chain recombines TRBV6-1 with TRBJ2-7, with TRBD1 matching 7 bases. The junction had 8 bases not matched to a gene; V was cut back by 3 bases and J by 3 bases. The CDR3 runs 15 residues. Germline V gives CDR1 MNHNS, CDR2 SASEGT. The CDR3 is CASSELGTAFYEQYF. The CDR3 bases are TGTGCCAGCAGTGAGCTCGGGACAGCCTTCTACGAGCAGTACTTC.

As for this clone: A read error may produce the germline difference seen at one junction end. Here the CDR3 reads CASSFRGAMVF. Written as DNA, the CDR3 is TGTGCCAGCAGTTTCCGGGGGGCCATGGTCTTC. This rearrangement joins TRBV6-6 to TRBJ2-1; TRBD2 is a possible D gene (7 bases). Germline V CDR1 and CDR2: MNHNY, SVGAGI (reference sequence). The CDR3 contains 11 residues.

V usage is TRBV7-9 and J usage is TRBJ1-2; D is possibly TRBD1 (6 bases). In germline, CDR1 is SEHNR, CDR2 FQNEAQ (reference sequence). The CDR3 consists of 13 residues. V was clipped by 3 bases and J by 6 bases, with 11 bases between them. Here the CDR3 reads CASSLFAGDGYTF. As DNA, the CDR3 is TGTGCCAGCAGCTTGTTCGCAGGGGATGGCTACACCTTC. Variable domain in full (rest from reference TRBV7-9 and TRBJ1-2): DTGVSQNPRHKITKRGQNVTFRCDPISEHNRLYWYRQTLGQGPEFLTYFQNEAQLEKSRLLSDRFSAERPKGSFSTLEIQRTEQGDSAMYLCASSLFAGDGYTFGSGTRLTVV.

The chain uses TRBV4-1 and TRBJ2-7, with TRBD1 matching over 9 bases. The junction had 7 bases not matched to a gene; V was cut back by 0 bases and J by 4 bases. CDR1 is MGHRA and CDR2 is YSYEKL in the germline V gene. The CDR3 sequence is 16 residues long. The CDR3 DNA follows: TGCGCCAGCAGCCAAGATCGCGGGACAGGGCGATACGAGCAGTACTTC. Its translation: CASSQDRGTGRYEQYF.